These 6 T cell receptor beta chains share one sample of origin, sequenced in a study of blood T cell repertoires in COVID-19. Profiling relied on immunoSEQ multiplex PCR, and the TCRdb table lists in-frame clones only, not all of them. The sample has about 280,000 clones, around 86% seen once. Sequenced sample: peripheral blood. All receptors derive from a man aged 45 to 65 with acute or convalescent COVID-19.

The V and J genes are TRBV19 and TRBJ2-5; maybe TRBD2 (6 bases). This CDR3 has 13 amino acids. Trimming left V 6 bases short and J 7 bases short, with 15 bases between. Germline V CDR1 and CDR2: LNHDA, SQIVND (reference sequence). The CDR3 spells CASSPLVGGTQYF. CDR3 bases: TGTGCCAGTAGCCCCCTTGTCGGGGGGACCCAGTACTTC. The full variable domain, rest sourced from reference TRBV19 and TRBJ2-5, is DGGITQSPKYLFRKEGQNVTLSCEQNLNHDAMYWYRQDPGQGLRLIYYSQIVNDFQKGDIAEGYSVSREKKESFPLTVTSAQKNPTAFYLCASSPLVGGTQYFGPGTRLLVL.

This clone is a singleton in its sample. This chain links TRBV5-5 with TRBJ1-3; D unresolved. Germline V lookup: CDR1 SGHKS, CDR2 YYEKEE (reference sequence). The V and J ends lost 2 bases and 2 bases respectively, with 14 bases between them. This CDR3 has 16 amino acids. The CDR3 DNA reads as TGTGCCAGCAGCTTCCAGCCTACAGTAACTGGAAACACCATATATTTT. It specifies CASSFQPTVTGNTIYF. Full variable domain (remainder filled in from reference TRBV5-5 and TRBJ1-3): DAGVTQSPTHLIKTRGQQVTLRCSPISGHKSVSWYQQVLGQGPQFIFQYYEKEERGRGNFPDRFSARQFPNYSSELNVNALLLGDSALYLCASSFQPTVTGNTIYFGEGSWLTVV.

The rearrangement links TRBV5-1 to TRBJ1-2; 8 nucleotides agree with TRBD1. The ends lost 4 bases at V and 4 bases at J; junction bases unmatched: 9. The CDR3 covers 15 residues. Germline CDR1 reads SGHRS; CDR2 reads YFSETQ. The CDR3 loop reads CASSRGQGYSYGYTF. Written as DNA, the CDR3 is TGCGCCAGCAGCAGAGGACAGGGATACTCCTATGGCTACACCTTC.

The chain combines TRBV5-1 with TRBJ1-4; 8 bases are a match to TRBD1. Germline V gives CDR1 SGHRS, CDR2 YFSETQ. The CDR3 is 16 residues long. V lost 0 bases, J lost 7 bases, and 8 bases stayed unmatched. This chain's CDR3 is CASSLGRTGLGEKLFF. The DNA for the CDR3 is TGCGCCAGCAGCTTGGGGCGGACAGGGCTGGGTGAAAAACTGTTTTTT.

V gene TRBV16 combines with J gene TRBJ1-2; the D gene is possibly TRBD1 (6 bases). Germline CDR1 is KGHSY and CDR2 is FQNENV. Trimming left V 0 bases short and J 4 bases short, with 12 bases between. This CDR3 has 15 amino acids. The chain's CDR3 is CASSQSRQGTYGYTF. In nucleotides, the CDR3 is TGTGCCAGCAGCCAATCCCGTCAGGGGACCTATGGCTACACCTTC.

This chain uses TRBV15 with TRBJ1-5; 8 bases map to TRBD1. The CDR3 totals 16 residues. Trimming at V came to 3 bases and at J to 1 base, leaving 5 bases not matched to a gene. CDR1 and CDR2 (germline): LNHNV, YYDKDF (reference sequence). DNA of the CDR3: TGTGCCACCAGCAGGGGGACAGGTCGAAGCAATCAGCCCCAGCATTTT. Translated, it gives CATSRGTGRSNQPQHF. The whole variable domain, filled in from reference TRBV15 and TRBJ1-5, reads DAMVIQNPRYQVTQFGKPVTLSCSQTLNHNVMYWYQQKSSQAPKLLFHYYDKDFNNEADTPDNFQSRRPNTSFCFLDIRSPGLGDTAMYLCATSRGTGRSNQPQHFGDGTRLSIL.